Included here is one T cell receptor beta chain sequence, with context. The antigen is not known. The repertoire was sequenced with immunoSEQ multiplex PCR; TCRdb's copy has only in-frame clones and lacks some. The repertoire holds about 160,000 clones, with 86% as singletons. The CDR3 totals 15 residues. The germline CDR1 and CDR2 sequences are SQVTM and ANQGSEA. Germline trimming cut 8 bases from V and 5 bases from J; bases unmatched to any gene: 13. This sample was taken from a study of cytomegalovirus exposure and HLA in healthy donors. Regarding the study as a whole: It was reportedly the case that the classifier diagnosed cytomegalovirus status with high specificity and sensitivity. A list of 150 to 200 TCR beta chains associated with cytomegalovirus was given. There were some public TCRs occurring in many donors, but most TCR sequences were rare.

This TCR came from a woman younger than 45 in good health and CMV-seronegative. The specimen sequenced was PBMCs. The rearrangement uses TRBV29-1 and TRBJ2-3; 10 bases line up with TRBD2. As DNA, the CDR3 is TGCAGCCCTCCCGGGCTAGCGGGAGAAGGAGATACGCAGTATTTT. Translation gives CSPPGLAGEGDTQYF.